This is a list of T cell receptor beta chains from one sample in a study of CD4 T cells in relation to SARS-CoV-2 and coronaviruses. TCRdb keeps only in-frame clones here, not all; method: immunoSEQ multiplex PCR. The repertoire has 25,000 to 30,000 clones, about 70% of them found once; the top ten carry approximately 20%. No cognate antigen is known for these TCRs. Sequenced: CD4+ T cells from PBMCs, cultured in vitro. These receptors were collected from a human donor in good health. CDR3s include the opening cysteine and the closing phenylalanine or tryptophan. Some rows mark clone size as missing; the rest say once, few, many or name a class of expanded clone.

v_call	clone_size	j_call	cdr3_aa
TRBV5-1	.	TRBJ2-5	CASSLEEETQYF
TRBV20-1	.	TRBJ1-2	CSATNAGSYTF
TRBV16	.	TRBJ2-1	CASSQQGGPSREQFF
TRBV5-1	.	TRBJ1-1	CASSQQGAAEAFF
TRBV6-5	.	TRBJ2-7	CASSYADSGDEQYF
TRBV7-2	once	TRBJ1-5	CASSLGSRNQPQHF
TRBV6-5	.	TRBJ2-3	CASTKAGADTQYF
TRBV9	.	TRBJ1-3	CASSGGGTGAGNTIYF
TRBV7-2	.	TRBJ2-7	CASSLDRGLAGGLGEQYF
TRBV5-1	.	TRBJ1-2	CASSTGTDRGYGYTF
TRBV19	.	TRBJ1-2	CASSLAGHYGYTF
TRBV6-5	.	TRBJ2-5	CATNFPGQAYF
TRBV6-5	.	TRBJ1-6	CASSLAVQSPLHF
TRBV21-1	.	TRBJ2-7	CASSKVNKAAYEQYF
TRBV28	.	TRBJ1-3	CASSSTGGGRNTIYF
TRBV12-3/TRBV12-4	.	TRBJ2-3	CASSSLFTDTQYF
TRBV5-1	once	TRBJ2-1	CASSTPGGQIPLTHNEQFF
TRBV4-1	.	TRBJ1-3	CASSQDEGASGNTIYF
TRBV7-8	once	TRBJ2-7	CASSLLIGSYEQYF
TRBV7-7	.	TRBJ2-2	CASSPDRVTGELFF
TRBV5-5	.	TRBJ1-6	CASNWGENNSPLHF
TRBV5-4	.	TRBJ2-2	CASSLAGGSGTGELFF
TRBV4-2	.	TRBJ1-2	CASSHETRNYGYTF
TRBV7-2	.	TRBJ2-3	CASRKGSLDTQYF
TRBV6-2/TRBV6-3	.	TRBJ2-3	CASSYELDATSTDTQYF
TRBV7-9	.	TRBJ2-3	CASSSRDAGGSADTQYF
TRBV29-1	.	TRBJ1-2	CSSFLGGYTF
TRBV30	.	TRBJ2-7	CAWGTKIEQYF
TRBV6-2/TRBV6-3	.	TRBJ2-5	CASSYSWRGDLTGWKTQYF
TRBV11-2	.	TRBJ2-3	CASSLLRGEITDTQYF
TRBV6-6	few	TRBJ2-1	CASRVDPGGEQFF
TRBV7-2	few	TRBJ1-5	CASSLTGSSRPQHF
TRBV3-1/TRBV3-2	.	TRBJ2-5	CASSQDRNMKQETQYF
TRBV9	.	TRBJ1-4	CASSADRDRGGINEKLFF
TRBV11-1	.	TRBJ2-1	CASSLAAAGGQREQFF
TRBV2	once	TRBJ2-1	CASSVQALNEQFF
TRBV28	.	TRBJ2-5	CASTDLRVWETQYF
TRBV15	.	TRBJ1-5	CATSIAGGGNQPQHF
TRBV6-5	.	TRBJ1-1	CATKGIAEAFF
TRBV10-2	.	TRBJ1-2	CASSPLDSYGYTF
TRBV5-1	.	TRBJ2-7	CASSLLQGSSYEQYF
TRBV19	.	TRBJ2-7	CASRRDSTHEQYF
TRBV6-5	once	TRBJ1-2	CASSPHSPYYGYTF
TRBV7-2	.	TRBJ1-2	CASSSQLGVGYTF
TRBV9	.	TRBJ2-2	CASSVQGNTGELFF
TRBV6-1	.	TRBJ1-5	CASSEARVGHQPQHF